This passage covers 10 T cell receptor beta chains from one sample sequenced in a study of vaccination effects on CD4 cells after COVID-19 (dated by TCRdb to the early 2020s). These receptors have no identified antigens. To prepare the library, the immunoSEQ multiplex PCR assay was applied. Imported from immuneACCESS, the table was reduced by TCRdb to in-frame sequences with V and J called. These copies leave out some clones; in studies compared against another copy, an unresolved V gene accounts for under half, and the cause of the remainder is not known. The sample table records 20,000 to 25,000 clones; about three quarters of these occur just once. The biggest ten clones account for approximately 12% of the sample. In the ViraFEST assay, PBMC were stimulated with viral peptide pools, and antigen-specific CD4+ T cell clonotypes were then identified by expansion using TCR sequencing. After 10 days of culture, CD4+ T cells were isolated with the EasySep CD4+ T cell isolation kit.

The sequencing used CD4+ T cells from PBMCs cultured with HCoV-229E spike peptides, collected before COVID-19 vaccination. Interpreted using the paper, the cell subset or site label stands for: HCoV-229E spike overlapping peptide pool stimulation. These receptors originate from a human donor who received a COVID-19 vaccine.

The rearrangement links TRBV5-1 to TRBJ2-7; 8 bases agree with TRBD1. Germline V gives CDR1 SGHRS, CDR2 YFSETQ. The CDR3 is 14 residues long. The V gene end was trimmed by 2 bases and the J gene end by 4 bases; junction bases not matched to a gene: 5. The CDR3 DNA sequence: TGCGCCAGCAGCTTAATGACAGGGGAGTACGAGCAGTACTTC. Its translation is CASSLMTGEYEQYF.

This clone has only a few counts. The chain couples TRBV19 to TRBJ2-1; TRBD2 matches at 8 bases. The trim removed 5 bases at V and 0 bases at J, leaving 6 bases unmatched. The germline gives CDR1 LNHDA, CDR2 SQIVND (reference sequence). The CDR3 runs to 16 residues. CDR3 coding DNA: TGTGCCAGTAGTGGGCCTAGCGGGTCCTCCTACAATGAGCAGTTCTTC. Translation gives CASSGPSGSSYNEQFF.

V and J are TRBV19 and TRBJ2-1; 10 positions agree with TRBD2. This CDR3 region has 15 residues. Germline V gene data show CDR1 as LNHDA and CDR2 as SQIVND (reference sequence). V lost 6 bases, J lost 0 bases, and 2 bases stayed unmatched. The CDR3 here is CASRGLAHSYNEQFF. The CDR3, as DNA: TGTGCCAGTAGGGGACTAGCGCACTCCTACAATGAGCAGTTCTTC.

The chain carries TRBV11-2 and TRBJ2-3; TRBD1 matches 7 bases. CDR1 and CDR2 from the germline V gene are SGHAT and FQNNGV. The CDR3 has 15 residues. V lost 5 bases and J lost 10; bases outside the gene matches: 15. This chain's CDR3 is CASSITGVQGFAQYF. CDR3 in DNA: TGTGCCAGCAGCATAACAGGGGTACAGGGGTTTGCGCAGTATTTT. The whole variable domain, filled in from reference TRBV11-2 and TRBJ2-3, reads EAGVAQSPRYKIIEKRQSVAFWCNPISGHATLYWYQQILGQGPKLLIQFQNNGVVDDSQLPKDRFSAERLKGVDSTLKIQPAKLEDSAVYLCASSITGVQGFAQYFGPGTRLTVL.

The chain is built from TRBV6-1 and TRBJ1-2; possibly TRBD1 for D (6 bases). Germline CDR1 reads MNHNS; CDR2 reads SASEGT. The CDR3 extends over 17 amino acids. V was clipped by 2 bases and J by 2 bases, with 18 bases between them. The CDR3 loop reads CASSELGQLGNNYGYTF. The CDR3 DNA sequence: TGTGCCAGCAGTGAACTGGGACAACTCGGGAACAACTATGGCTACACCTTC.

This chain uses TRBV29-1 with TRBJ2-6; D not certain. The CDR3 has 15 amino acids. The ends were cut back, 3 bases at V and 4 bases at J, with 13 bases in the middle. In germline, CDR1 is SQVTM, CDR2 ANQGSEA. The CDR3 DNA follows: TGCAGCGTTGAGGGGATTGAATCCGGGGCCAACGTCCTGACTTTC. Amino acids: CSVEGIESGANVLTF.

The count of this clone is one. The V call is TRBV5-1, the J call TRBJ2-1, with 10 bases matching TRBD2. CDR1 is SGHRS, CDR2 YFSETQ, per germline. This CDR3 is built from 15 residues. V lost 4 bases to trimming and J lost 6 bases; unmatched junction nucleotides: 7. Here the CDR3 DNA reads TGCGCCAGCAGCACCGGGACTAGCGCCCCCAATGAGCAGTTCTTC. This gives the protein CASSTGTSAPNEQFF.

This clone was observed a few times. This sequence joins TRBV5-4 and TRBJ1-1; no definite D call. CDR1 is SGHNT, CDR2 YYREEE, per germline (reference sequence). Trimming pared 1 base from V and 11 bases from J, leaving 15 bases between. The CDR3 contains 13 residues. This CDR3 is CASSLPAIGSAFF. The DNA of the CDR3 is TGTGCCAGCAGCTTGCCGGCAATCGGGTCGGCTTTCTTT.

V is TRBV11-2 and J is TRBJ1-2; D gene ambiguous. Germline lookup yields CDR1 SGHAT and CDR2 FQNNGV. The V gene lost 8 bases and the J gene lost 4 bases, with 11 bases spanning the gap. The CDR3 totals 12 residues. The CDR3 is CASRADLYGYTF. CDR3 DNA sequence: TGTGCCAGCCGCGCGGATCTCTATGGCTACACCTTC.

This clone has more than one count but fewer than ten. The CDR3 sequence: CAWRLRGGDYGYTF. In DNA, the CDR3 is TGTGCCTGGAGGTTAAGGGGGGGGGACTATGGCTACACCTTC. The gene calls are TRBV30 and TRBJ1-2; a possible D gene is TRBD1 (6 bases). Trimming pared 3 bases from V and 3 bases from J, leaving 14 bases between. The CDR3 has 14 residues. Germline V gene sequence: CDR1 GTSNPN, CDR2 SVGIG (reference sequence).